Listed here are 23 T cell receptor beta chains from one sample, sequenced in a study of blood T cell repertoires in COVID-19. Method: immunoSEQ multiplex PCR; TCRdb's copy keeps in-frame clones and lacks some. Of hundreds of thousands of clones in the sample, about nine tenths were seen once. The sample comprised peripheral blood. Receptors originate from a woman aged 45-65 years who had recovered from COVID-19.

This chain uses TRBV5-1 with TRBJ2-5, with 8 positions matching TRBD2. Trimming removed 2 bases from V and 5 bases from J; junction bases left unmatched: 8. Germline V CDR1 and CDR2: SGHRS, YFSETQ. This CDR3 comprises 15 residues. Written as DNA, the CDR3 is TGCGCCAGCAGCTTCAAGCGGGAGTCCCGGGAGACCCAGTACTTC. Translation gives CASSFKRESRETQYF.

The chain recombines TRBV28 with TRBJ2-5; tentative D call: TRBD1 (5 bases). CDR1 is MDHEN and CDR2 is SYDVKM in the germline V gene. Deletions cut 2 bases from V and 5 bases from J, with 15 bases between. The CDR3 is 15 amino acids. CDR3 nucleotides: TGTGCCAGCAGTTTAAGAATGATTGGGGCTGAGACCCAGTACTTC. It encodes CASSLRMIGAETQYF.

The rearrangement uses TRBV6-2 or TRBV6-3 and TRBJ1-3, with unresolved D. V dropped 0 bases and J dropped 0 bases, with 6 bases sitting between them. Per germline, CDR1 MNHEY and CDR2 SVGEGT. There are 15 residues in the CDR3. The CDR3 spells CASSYSSGSGNTIYF. The CDR3 coding sequence is TGTGCCAGCAGTTACTCTTCAGGCTCTGGAAACACCATATATTTT.

The chain uses TRBV19 and TRBJ1-5, with 10 bases that match TRBD1. Germline trimming cut 5 bases from V and 7 bases from J; bases unmatched to any gene: 5. Germline CDR1 LNHDA, CDR2 SQIVND (reference sequence). There are 14 residues in the CDR3. CDR3 bases: TGTGCCAGTAGTCTCCGGGACAGGGGACAGCCCCAGCATTTT. Amino acids: CASSLRDRGQPQHF. Supplemented by reference TRBV19 and TRBJ1-5, the full variable domain reads DGGITQSPKYLFRKEGQNVTLSCEQNLNHDAMYWYRQDPGQGLRLIYYSQIVNDFQKGDIAEGYSVSREKKESFPLTVTSAQKNPTAFYLCASSLRDRGQPQHFGDGTRLSIL.

This chain joins TRBV28 and TRBJ1-2; D possibly corresponds to TRBD1 (6 bases). From germline, CDR1 is MDHEN and CDR2 SYDVKM. V gave up 6 bases and J gave up 5 bases, with 13 bases separating them. This CDR3 is built from 13 residues. The CDR3: CASREQGWYGYTF. As DNA, the CDR3 is TGTGCCAGCAGAGAACAGGGTTGGTATGGCTACACCTTC.

The chain links TRBV5-1 to TRBJ2-1, with D possibly matching TRBD2 (7 bases). This CDR3 spans 15 amino acids. V gave up 4 bases and J gave up 9 bases, with 20 bases separating them. Germline V gene lookup returns CDR1 SGHRS and CDR2 YFSETQ. CDR3 protein: CASSPEGGQRGEQFF. DNA of the CDR3: TGCGCCAGCAGCCCTGAGGGGGGGCAGAGGGGTGAGCAGTTCTTC.

The rearrangement links TRBV3-1 (or the pseudogene TRBV3-2) to TRBJ2-1; 7 nucleotides align to TRBD1. V lost 6 bases, J lost 5 bases, and 7 bases stayed unmatched. From germline, CDR1 is LGHDT and CDR2 YNNKEL (reference sequence). This CDR3 contains 14 residues. This CDR3 reads CASSRDDRDNEQFF. In DNA form, the CDR3 reads TGTGCCAGCAGTCGTGACGACAGGGACAATGAGCAGTTCTTC.

CDR3 in DNA: TGTGCCAGCAGCACCGGACAGGGGGCGGTCGCTTTCTTT. It translates to CASSTGQGAVAFF. The chain recombines TRBV7-3 with TRBJ1-1, with 11 bases lining up with TRBD1. The CDR3 contains 13 residues. The trim removed 5 bases at V and 11 bases at J, leaving 7 bases unmatched. Germline V gene lookup returns CDR1 SGHTA and CDR2 FQGTGA.

V gene TRBV3-1 (or the pseudogene TRBV3-2) combines with J gene TRBJ1-1; D not certain. Trimming removed 7 bases at V and 1 base at J, with 13 bases between. Germline values: CDR1 LGHDT, CDR2 YNNKEL (reference sequence). This CDR3 spans 14 amino acids. The CDR3 nucleotides read TGTGCCAGCACCCCTATACCAGGGAACACTGAAGCTTTCTTT. Encoded protein: CASTPIPGNTEAFF.

The V gene is TRBV7-2, the J gene TRBJ2-5; TRBD2 might be the D (6 bases). Looked up from germline, CDR1 is SGHTA and CDR2 is FQGNSA. Trimming took off 5 bases at V and 1 base at J, with 14 bases between the two ends. The CDR3 consists of 15 residues. CDR3 in amino acids: CASSHREFLQETQYF. The CDR3 region has the DNA TGTGCCAGCAGCCACCGGGAGTTCCTCCAAGAGACCCAGTACTTC.

V is TRBV11-2 and J is TRBJ1-2, with D unclear. This CDR3 has 14 amino acids. Looked up from germline, CDR1 is SGHAT and CDR2 is FQNNGV. V was shortened by 1 base and J by 4 bases, with 10 bases between the two germline ends. The CDR3 here is CASSLGGERYGYTF. CDR3 in DNA: TGTGCCAGCAGCTTAGGTGGGGAGCGCTATGGCTACACCTTC.

CDR3 in DNA: TGCAGCGTTGGACTAGCGGGTGTTGGCGAGCAGTACTTC. It specifies CSVGLAGVGEQYF. V and J are TRBV29-1 and TRBJ2-7; 10 bases map to TRBD2. CDR3 size: 13 residues. V shed 4 bases, J shed 6 bases, and the junction held 6 bases outside the gene matches. Germline V CDR1 and CDR2: SQVTM, ANQGSEA.

Comments on this clone: Other nucleotide sequences in the sample specify the same CDR3. The chain uses TRBV11-3 and TRBJ2-5, with 9 bases lining up with TRBD1. The CDR3 extends over 14 amino acids. V trimming: 5 bases; J trimming: 2 bases; junction bases outside the gene matches: 3. Germline lookup yields CDR1 SGHNT and CDR2 YENEEA. CDR3 bases: TGTGCCAGCAGCCCGGGACAGGGACAAGAGACCCAGTACTTC. It specifies CASSPGQGQETQYF.

This sequence joins TRBV27 and TRBJ2-1, with 7 bases identical to TRBD1. V lost 6 bases, J lost 2 bases, and 7 bases stayed unmatched. This CDR3 has 15 amino acids. CDR1 and CDR2 from the germline V gene are MNHEY and SMNVEV (reference sequence). CDR3 in DNA: TGTGCCAGCAGCTCGGACAGGATCCCCTACAATGAGCAGTTCTTC. This encodes CASSSDRIPYNEQFF.

This chain uses TRBV19 with TRBJ2-1; D possibly corresponds to TRBD1 (6 bases). There are 15 residues in the CDR3. V was shortened by 6 bases and J by 6 bases, with 18 bases between the two germline ends. From germline, CDR1 is LNHDA and CDR2 SQIVND (reference sequence). The CDR3 reads CASRSTGTISNEQFF. The CDR3 DNA sequence: TGTGCCAGTAGGTCGACAGGCACTATCTCCAATGAGCAGTTCTTC.

The V call is TRBV7-2, the J call TRBJ2-5, with TRBD2 matching 11 bases. The CDR3 is made up of 15 amino acids. V lost 1 base, J lost 4 bases, and 2 bases stayed unmatched. Looked up from germline, CDR1 is SGHTA and CDR2 is FQGNSA. The CDR3 is CASSLVGTSGETQYF. CDR3 DNA: TGTGCCAGCAGCTTAGTGGGGACTAGCGGAGAGACCCAGTACTTC.

With respect to this clone: One end of the junction is discordant with germline, which a read error may explain. This chain connects TRBV4-3 to TRBJ1-3; unclear D gene. CDR3 size: 13 residues. Germline V CDR1 and CDR2: LGHNA, YSLEER. CDR3 amino acids: CASSQGASTSHNF. The CDR3 bases are TGCGCCAGCAGCCAAGGGGCGTCGACATCACACAATTTT.

The J gene is TRBJ1-4, the V gene TRBV7-2; D uncertain. The length of the CDR3 is 14 residues. Deletions cut 5 bases from V and 7 bases from J, with 14 bases between. Per germline, CDR1 SGHTA and CDR2 FQGNSA. Here the CDR3 DNA reads TGTGCCAGCAGCCTCACGGGAGCAAGTGAAAAACTGTTTTTT. Translated: CASSLTGASEKLFF.

V and J are TRBV4-2 and TRBJ2-7, with 8 bases fitting TRBD1. The CDR3 runs to 14 residues. Germline CDR1 is LGHNA and CDR2 is YNFKEQ. V was pared by 0 bases and J by 2 bases, with 0 bases of the junction left unmatched. The CDR3 DNA follows: TGTGCCAGCAGCCAAGACAGGGGGCCCTACGAGCAGTACTTC. Residues: CASSQDRGPYEQYF.

This sequence joins TRBV5-1 and TRBJ1-5; D possibly corresponds to TRBD1 (6 bases). CDR3 length: 16 residues. Germline-derived CDR1 and CDR2 are SGHRS and YFSETQ. Deletions cut 4 bases from V and 0 bases from J, with 14 bases between. The CDR3 protein is CASSVHDRYSNQPQHF. CDR3 bases: TGCGCCAGCAGCGTACACGACAGGTATAGCAATCAGCCCCAGCATTTT.

This chain connects TRBV9 to TRBJ1-2; 8 bases match TRBD1. The length of the CDR3 is 15 residues. Germline V gives CDR1 SGDLS, CDR2 YYNGEE. V was clipped by 4 bases and J by 3 bases; unmatched bases: 8. The CDR3 is CASSSPTGVDYGYTF. In DNA, the CDR3 is TGTGCCAGCAGCTCCCCGACAGGGGTGGACTATGGCTACACCTTC.

This chain links TRBV29-1 with TRBJ1-2, with 8 positions matching TRBD1. This CDR3 is built from 14 residues. The J segment lost 8 bases and the V segment lost 1 base, leaving 9 bases of the junction unmatched. The germline V gene encodes CDR1 SQVTM and CDR2 ANQGSEA. The CDR3 DNA reads TGCAGCGTTGAAGTTACGCAGGGGGCGAGCGGCTACACCTTC. This sequence encodes CSVEVTQGASGYTF.

V usage is TRBV24-1 and J usage is TRBJ1-3; D unresolved. Germline values: CDR1 KGHDR, CDR2 SFDVKD. V lost 8 bases to trimming and J lost 0 bases, with 10 bases between them. This CDR3 contains 14 residues. In nucleotides, the CDR3 is TGTGCCACCACAGTCAGAAACTCTGGAAACACCATATATTTT. Its protein product is CATTVRNSGNTIYF.